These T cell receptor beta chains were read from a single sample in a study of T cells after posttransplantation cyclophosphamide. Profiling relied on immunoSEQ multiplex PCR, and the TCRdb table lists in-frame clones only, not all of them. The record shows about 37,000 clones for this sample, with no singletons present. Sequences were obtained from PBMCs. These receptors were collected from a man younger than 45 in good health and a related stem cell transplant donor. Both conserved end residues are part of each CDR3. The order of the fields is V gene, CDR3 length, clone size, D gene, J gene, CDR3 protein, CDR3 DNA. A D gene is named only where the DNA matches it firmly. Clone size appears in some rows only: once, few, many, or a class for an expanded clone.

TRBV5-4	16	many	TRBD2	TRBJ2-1	CASRYAGTSGGLEQFF	TGTGCCAGCAGATACGCAGGGACTAGCGGGGGCCTCGAGCAGTTCTTC
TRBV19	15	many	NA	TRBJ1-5	CASSILHLRNQPQHF	TGTGCCAGTAGTATTCTGCATTTAAGGAATCAGCCCCAGCATTTT
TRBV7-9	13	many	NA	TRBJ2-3	CASTLLGTDTQYF	TGTGCCAGTACATTATTGGGCACAGATACGCAGTATTTT
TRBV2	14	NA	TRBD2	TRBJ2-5	CASTGLAVQETQYF	TGTGCCAGCACCGGACTAGCGGTACAAGAGACCCAGTACTTC
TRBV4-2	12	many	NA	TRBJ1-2	CASSPEGGSYTF	TGTGCCAGCAGCCCCGAGGGTGGCAGCTACACCTTC
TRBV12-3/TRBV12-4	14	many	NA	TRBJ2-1	CASSLGQLNTEQFF	TGTGCCAGCAGTTTGGGGCAGCTAAATACTGAGCAGTTCTTC
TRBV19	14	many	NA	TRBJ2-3	CASSIKFTGDTQYF	TGTGCCAGTAGTATAAAGTTCACGGGAGATACGCAGTATTTT
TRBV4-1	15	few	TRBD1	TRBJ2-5	CASSHPGGLQETQYF	TGCGCCAGCAGCCACCCAGGGGGCTTACAAGAGACCCAGTACTTC
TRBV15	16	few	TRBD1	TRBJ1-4	CATSRDRGAGGEKLFF	TGTGCCACCAGCAGAGACCGAGGGGCAGGGGGTGAAAAACTGTTTTTT
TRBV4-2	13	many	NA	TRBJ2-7	CASSQSAQGWQYF	TGTGCCAGCAGCCAAAGCGCCCAGGGGTGGCAGTACTTC
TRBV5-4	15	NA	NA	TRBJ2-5	CASSLRGDLQETQYF	TGTGCCAGCAGCTTGAGGGGCGACCTACAAGAGACCCAGTACTTC
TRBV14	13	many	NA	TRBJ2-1	CASSQRLLREQFF	TGTGCCAGCAGCCAAAGATTGCTCAGGGAGCAGTTCTTC
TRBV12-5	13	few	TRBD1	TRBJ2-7	CASGPDREYEQYF	TGTGCTAGTGGTCCCGACAGGGAATACGAGCAGTACTTC
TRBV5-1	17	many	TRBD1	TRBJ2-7	CASSQEASGQGLYEQYF	TGCGCCAGCAGCCAAGAGGCCTCGGGACAGGGGTTATACGAGCAGTACTTC
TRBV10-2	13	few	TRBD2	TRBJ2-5	CASSSLAEETQYF	TGCGCCAGCAGTTCGCTAGCGGAAGAGACCCAGTACTTC
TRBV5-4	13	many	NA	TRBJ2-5	CASSSPRSETQYF	TGTGCCAGCAGCTCCCCCCGGTCAGAGACCCAGTACTTC
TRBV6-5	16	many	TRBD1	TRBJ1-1	CASSYGTGGRGTEAFF	TGTGCCAGCAGCTACGGCACAGGGGGCCGAGGGACTGAAGCTTTCTTT
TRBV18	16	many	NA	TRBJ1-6	CASLGDGSSYNSPLHF	TGTGCCAGCCTGGGCGACGGAAGCTCCTATAATTCACCCCTCCACTTT
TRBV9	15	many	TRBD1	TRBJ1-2	CASSAPDRAFYGYTF	TGTGCCAGCAGCGCCCCAGACAGGGCATTCTATGGCTACACCTTC
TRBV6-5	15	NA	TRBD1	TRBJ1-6	CASSPGQAFNSPLHF	TGTGCCAGCAGTCCCGGACAGGCCTTCAATTCACCCCTCCACTTT